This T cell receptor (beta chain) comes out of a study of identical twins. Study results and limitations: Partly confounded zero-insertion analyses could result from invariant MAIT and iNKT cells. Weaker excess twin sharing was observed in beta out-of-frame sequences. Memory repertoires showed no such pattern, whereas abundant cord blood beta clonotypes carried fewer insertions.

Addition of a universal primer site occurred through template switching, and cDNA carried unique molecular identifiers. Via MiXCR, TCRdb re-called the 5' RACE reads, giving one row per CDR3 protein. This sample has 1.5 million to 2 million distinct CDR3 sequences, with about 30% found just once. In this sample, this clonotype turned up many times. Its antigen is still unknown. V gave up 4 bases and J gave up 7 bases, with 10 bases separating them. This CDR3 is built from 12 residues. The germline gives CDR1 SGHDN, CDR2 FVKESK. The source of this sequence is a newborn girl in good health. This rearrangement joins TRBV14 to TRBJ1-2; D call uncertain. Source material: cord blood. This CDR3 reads CASSRWEGGYTF. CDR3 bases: TGTGCCAGCAGCCGATGGGAGGGTGGCTACACCTTC.